Below, 3 T cell receptor beta chains from the same sample are listed, as sequenced in a study of blood T cell repertoires in COVID-19 (dated by TCRdb to 2019 to 2021). Library construction relied on the immunoSEQ multiplex PCR assay. TCRdb carries this immuneACCESS record with in-frame sequences only. Its versions omit some clonotypes, under half of them owing to an unresolved V gene in the studies checked, with the rest unexplained. Within this sample are 70,000 to 95,000 clones, with roughly three quarters of them counted one time only. 36% of the sample goes to the ten largest clones. Source material: peripheral blood. The receptor source for this set is a man aged 55 to 70 with COVID-19, enrolled during active disease.

The rearrangement uses TRBV2 and TRBJ1-1; D is unresolved. Germline values: CDR1 SNHLY, CDR2 FYNNEI. V was clipped by 1 base and J by 1 base, with 4 bases between them. This CDR3 spans 13 amino acids. The CDR3 nucleotides are TGTGCCAGCAGTGAAGGTCGGAACACTGAAGCTTTCTTT. Its translation: CASSEGRNTEAFF.

The chain combines TRBV11-3 with TRBJ2-5; 8 bases map to TRBD1. V shed 1 base and J 5 bases; nucleotides not matched to a gene: 6. The CDR3 is made up of 15 amino acids. Germline CDR1 reads SGHNT; CDR2 reads YENEEA. CDR3 sequence (DNA): TGTGCCAGCAGCTTAGGGCAGGGGGCGAAGGAGACCCAGTACTTC. Protein product: CASSLGQGAKETQYF.

The gene calls are TRBV5-1 and TRBJ2-1, with TRBD2 matching 13 bases. The V gene end was trimmed by 7 bases and the J gene end by 6 bases; junction bases not matched to a gene: 4. The germline V gene has CDR1 SGHRS and CDR2 YFSETQ. The CDR3 is made up of 14 amino acids. This CDR3 reads CASFGTSGANEQFF. The CDR3 coding sequence is TGCGCCAGCTTCGGGACTAGCGGGGCCAATGAGCAGTTCTTC.